This T cell receptor beta chain was obtained from a study of blood T cell repertoires in COVID-19. About the study: Samples representing acute and convalescent COVID-19 were sourced from the United States, Italy and Spain. The analysed material was cDNA or gDNA that came from T cells, B-cell-depleted T cells, or PBMCs.

Methods used by the authors: Estimation of nucleated cell counts was performed using reference gene primer amplification. The assay was immunoSEQ multiplex PCR, and TCRdb's table has in-frame clones only and misses some. V, J and clone size were drawn from that table, and D and trimming were deduced from the DNA. The table lists around 160,000 clones, approximately 90% of them singletons. This clone occurred once. Germline V gene data show CDR1 as SGDLS and CDR2 as YYNGEE. The CDR3 consists of 12 residues. The germline V and J ends were trimmed by 10 bases and 4 bases, with 12 bases remaining between them. Followed over time, Seattle patients had been enrolled while infection was active.

This receptor was obtained from a woman aged 70-85 years with COVID-19, enrolled during active disease. Sequencing input: peripheral blood. The rearrangement joins TRBV9 to TRBJ1-3, with D maybe TRBD1 (6 bases). CDR3 residues: CASGAGGNTIYF. CDR3 sequence (DNA): TGTGCCTCAGGGGCTGGAGGAAACACCATATATTTT.